This entry lists 17 T cell receptor beta chains sequenced from one sample in a study of blood T cell repertoires in COVID-19. Assay: immunoSEQ multiplex PCR; the TCRdb copy retains only in-frame clones and omits some. In the table there are roughly 110,000 clones, roughly 84% of which are singletons. Sequences were obtained from peripheral blood. The receptors come from a man aged 40-49 years with acute or convalescent COVID-19.

This clone was seen a handful of times. The J gene is TRBJ2-1, the V gene TRBV11-3, with D tentatively TRBD2 (5 bases). The CDR3 contains 14 residues. The ends were cut back, 0 bases at V and 9 bases at J, with 12 bases in the middle. Germline CDR1 SGHNT, CDR2 YENEEA. In DNA, the CDR3 is TGTGCCAGCAGCTTAGATCGTTATGCGGGTGAGCAGTTCTTC. Its translation: CASSLDRYAGEQFF. Full variable domain (remainder filled in from reference TRBV11-3 and TRBJ2-1): EAGVVQSPRYKIIEKKQPVAFWCNPISGHNTLYWYLQNLGQGPELLIRYENEEAVDDSQLPKDRFSAERLKGVDSTLKIQPAELGDSAVYLCASSLDRYAGEQFFGPGTRLTVL.

The chain is built from TRBV6-1 and TRBJ2-7; 10 bases align to TRBD1. Germline assignment: CDR1 MNHNS and CDR2 SASEGT. The CDR3 extends over 16 amino acids. Losses at the gene ends were 1 base for V and 1 base for J; bases not matched to a gene: 4. In DNA, the CDR3 is TGTGCCAGCAGTGAAGGGACAGGGGGTATGTCCTACGAGCAGTACTTC. It encodes CASSEGTGGMSYEQYF.

V is TRBV7-8 and J is TRBJ2-3; weak D call: TRBD2 (6 bases). The CDR3 is 13 residues long. In germline, CDR1 is SGHVS, CDR2 FQNEAQ. The ends were cut back, 0 bases at V and 9 bases at J, with 10 bases in the middle. CDR3 nucleotides: TGTGCCAGCAGCTTAGCGGGGACTCGGACGCAGTATTTT. It yields the protein CASSLAGTRTQYF.

The CDR3: CASSLVAGDTGELFF. CDR3 nucleotides: TGTGCCAGCAGCTTAGTAGCGGGAGACACCGGGGAGCTGTTTTTT. This chain uses TRBV7-9 with TRBJ2-2; 9 bases match TRBD2. The V gene's germline CDR1 is SEHNR and CDR2 FQNEAQ (reference sequence). The CDR3 has 15 residues. The trim removed 1 base at V and 3 bases at J, leaving 0 bases unmatched.

The CDR3 loop reads CASSLSSGSYGYTF. DNA for the CDR3: TGTGCCAGCAGCTTATCTTCGGGATCCTATGGCTACACCTTC. This chain uses TRBV7-9 with TRBJ1-2, with no clear D. Germline V gene lookup returns CDR1 SEHNR and CDR2 FQNEAQ (reference sequence). CDR3 length equals 14 residues. V was shortened by 2 bases and J by 4 bases, with 11 bases between the two germline ends.

The chain has TRBV24-1 and TRBJ2-3; D is ambiguous. The CDR3 is 16 residues long. Germline V gene lookup returns CDR1 KGHDR and CDR2 SFDVKD. Trimming removed 0 bases from V and 1 base from J, with 10 bases in between. In DNA form, the CDR3 reads TGTGCCACCAGTGATTTGTTCTCCTCGGGCACAGATACGCAGTATTTT. Amino acid sequence: CATSDLFSSGTDTQYF.

The V and J genes are TRBV7-2 and TRBJ1-3; D perhaps matches TRBD1 (5 bases). V lost 3 bases and J 3 bases, leaving 15 bases between the germline ends. CDR3 length equals 16 residues. Per germline, CDR1 SGHTA and CDR2 FQGNSA. CDR3 nucleotide sequence: TGTGCCAGCAGCTTGGAGGGGCCTGCTGATGGAAACACCATATATTTT. It encodes CASSLEGPADGNTIYF.

V gene TRBV6-1 combines with J gene TRBJ1-2, with D perhaps matching TRBD1 (5 bases). This CDR3 has 14 amino acids. CDR1 MNHNS and CDR2 SASEGT come from the germline V gene. V gave up 0 bases and J gave up 8 bases, with 13 bases separating them. Written as DNA, the CDR3 is TGTGCCAGCAGTGAAGCGGGGCAGGGATGGGGCTACACCTTC. Translation: CASSEAGQGWGYTF.

This clone was found a few times. This CDR3 is CASSPQGISYNEQFF. The CDR3 coding sequence is TGTGCCAGCAGCCCTCAGGGGATCTCCTACAATGAGCAGTTCTTC. This chain joins TRBV7-3 and TRBJ2-1; D is possibly TRBD1 (6 bases). The CDR3 runs 15 residues. Germline V gene sequence: CDR1 SGHTA, CDR2 FQGTGA. Trimming removed 5 bases at V and 0 bases at J, with 11 bases between.

The genes are TRBV19 and TRBJ2-5, with D unclear. Germline-derived CDR1 and CDR2 are LNHDA and SQIVND (reference sequence). CDR3 length equals 13 residues. The V end was cut by 5 bases, the J end by 1 base, with 8 bases between. The CDR3 DNA reads as TGTGCCAGTAGTGGTCAGTTCCAAGAGACCCAGTACTTC. The encoded protein is CASSGQFQETQYF.

The CDR3 DNA sequence: TGCGCCAGCAGCTTGGCTGGGACAGGGCAGATAAAAAACATTCAGTACTTC. It translates to CASSLAGTGQIKNIQYF. The V and J genes are TRBV5-1 and TRBJ2-4; 9 bases match TRBD1. The J segment lost 4 bases and the V segment lost 0 bases, leaving 8 bases of the junction unmatched. Per germline, CDR1 SGHRS and CDR2 YFSETQ. This CDR3 has 17 amino acids.

The sample holds a few counts of this clone. This sequence joins TRBV5-1 and TRBJ2-7; D possibly corresponds to TRBD1 (7 bases). The ends were cut back, 9 bases at V and 0 bases at J, with 19 bases in the middle. Germline CDR1 and CDR2: SGHRS and YFSETQ. This CDR3 comprises 15 residues. CDR3 amino acids: CATKRGTESSYEQYF. In DNA form, the CDR3 reads TGCGCCACCAAACGGGGGACAGAGAGCTCCTACGAGCAGTACTTC.

The V call is TRBV6-5, the J call TRBJ2-7, with TRBD2 as a possible D gene (6 bases). Trimming cost V 0 bases and J 2 bases, with 8 bases left between them. The CDR3 is 14 amino acids. CDR1 MNHEY and CDR2 SVGAGI come from the germline V gene. This CDR3 reads CASSYSAGPYEQYF. The CDR3 DNA follows: TGTGCCAGCAGTTACTCGGCGGGACCCTACGAGCAGTACTTC.

This chain's CDR3 is CATRPPSGGRLYNEQFF. The CDR3 DNA reads as TGTGCCACGCGGCCGCCATCGGGGGGACGATTGTACAATGAGCAGTTCTTC. V usage is TRBV27 and J usage is TRBJ2-1; 7 bases line up with TRBD2. Germline V gene sequence: CDR1 MNHEY, CDR2 SMNVEV (reference sequence). The CDR3 is 17 residues long. V lost 10 bases to trimming and J lost 4 bases; unmatched junction nucleotides: 19.

CDR3 sequence reads: CASSPTPGRGAMDEQFF. CDR3 DNA: TGTGCCAGCAGCCCGACACCGGGTCGGGGGGCGATGGATGAGCAGTTCTTC. The chain couples TRBV9 to TRBJ2-1, with a tentative D call TRBD2 (7 bases). CDR3 length: 17 amino acids. Germline-derived CDR1 and CDR2 are SGDLS and YYNGEE. V dropped 4 bases and J dropped 8 bases, with 25 bases sitting between them.

J is TRBJ1-6 and V is TRBV20-1; tentatively, D is TRBD1 (6 bases). Germline CDR1 reads DFQATT; CDR2 reads SNEGSKA (reference sequence). There are 16 residues in the CDR3. Between the trimmed V and J ends, which lost 3 bases and 10 bases, there was a span of 22 bases. The CDR3 here is CSASPKGVELGSPLHF. The CDR3 nucleotides read TGCAGTGCTAGTCCAAAGGGGGTCGAGCTAGGCTCACCCCTCCACTTT.

The J gene is TRBJ1-4, the V gene TRBV3-1 (or the pseudogene TRBV3-2), with D possibly matching TRBD1 (6 bases). Germline assignment: CDR1 LGHDT and CDR2 YNNKEL (reference sequence). V lost 1 base, J lost 8 bases, and 14 bases lay in between. CDR3 length: 15 residues. The CDR3 loop is CASSQGQGMREKLFF. In nucleotides, the CDR3 is TGTGCCAGCAGCCAAGGCCAGGGGATGAGGGAAAAACTGTTTTTT.